These T cell receptor beta chains were read from a single sample in a study of blood T cell repertoires in COVID-19. Produced via immunoSEQ multiplex PCR; TCRdb's table is partial and in-frame only. The table shows approximately 94,000 clones, with 75% to 95% occurring only once. Sequenced sample: peripheral blood. The receptor source for this set is a woman aged 45-65 years in a cohort sampled during active COVID-19. Each CDR3 is given with its conserved first and last residue. Each record gives: V gene, J gene, D gene, clone size, CDR3 protein, CDR3 DNA. D genes are given only for firm matches. Only part of the rows carry a size: once, few, many, or a class if the clone is expanded.

>TRBV5-1|TRBJ2-3|TRBD2|NA
CASTLRGSGGARDTQYF
TGCGCCAGCACCCTGAGGGGGAGCGGGGGGGCTCGAGATACGCAGTATTTT
>TRBV5-1|TRBJ2-7|TRBD2|NA
CASSLETSGAYYEQYF
TGCGCCAGCAGCTTGGAAACTAGCGGGGCGTACTACGAGCAGTACTTC
>TRBV28|TRBJ1-6|NA|NA
CASRGPGGVTRNSPLHF
TGTGCCAGCAGAGGCCCGGGGGGGGTGACTCGGAATTCACCCCTCCACTTT
>TRBV19|TRBJ1-5|NA|NA
CASRDTSGNQPQHF
TGTGCCAGTAGAGATACGTCGGGGAATCAGCCCCAGCATTTT
>TRBV19|TRBJ2-1|NA|NA
CASSDFRYGDEQFF
TGTGCCAGTTCGGACTTCAGGTATGGGGATGAGCAGTTCTTC
>TRBV7-9|TRBJ1-2|TRBD1|NA
CASSPVGTGVDGYTF
TGTGCCAGCAGCCCAGTCGGGACAGGGGTCGATGGCTACACCTTC
>TRBV29-1|TRBJ1-2|TRBD1|NA
CSVEVRTGGVRGYGYTF
TGCAGCGTTGAGGTCCGGACAGGGGGCGTCCGGGGCTATGGCTACACCTTC
>TRBV2|TRBJ1-5|NA|NA
CASRRQVNQPQHF
TGTGCCAGCAGGAGACAGGTCAATCAGCCCCAGCATTTT
>TRBV5-1|TRBJ2-1|TRBD1|NA
CASSAQGATLGNEQFF
TGCGCCAGCAGCGCACAGGGGGCGACGTTAGGGAATGAGCAGTTCTTC
>TRBV30|TRBJ1-1|NA|NA
CAWSKAGENTEAFF
TGTGCCTGGAGTAAGGCAGGGGAGAATACTGAAGCTTTCTTT
>TRBV12-3/TRBV12-4|TRBJ2-2|TRBD1|NA
CATWDRVTGELFF
TGTGCCACCTGGGACAGGGTTACCGGGGAGCTGTTTTTT
>TRBV10-3|TRBJ1-2|NA|NA
CAISGGNYGYTF
TGTGCCATCAGTGGCGGTAACTATGGCTACACCTTC
>TRBV12-3/TRBV12-4|TRBJ2-7|NA|NA
CASSSPGSYEQYF
TGTGCCAGCAGCTCCCCGGGCTCCTACGAGCAGTACTTC
>TRBV18|TRBJ1-1|NA|NA
CASSPQGPEAFF
TGTGCCAGCTCACCGCAGGGTCCAGAAGCTTTCTTT
>TRBV19|TRBJ2-3|NA|NA
CASSIDGIGGPDTQYF
TGTGCCAGTAGTATAGATGGGATAGGAGGGCCAGATACGCAGTATTTT
>TRBV3-1/TRBV3-2|TRBJ1-5|NA|few
CASSQRGGYQPQHF
TGTGCCAGCAGCCAAAGAGGAGGCTATCAGCCCCAGCATTTT
>TRBV4-1|TRBJ1-4|TRBD1|NA
CASSAPGTGNEKLFF
TGCGCCAGCAGCGCCCCCGGGACAGGGAATGAAAAACTGTTTTTT
>TRBV6-5|TRBJ2-1|NA|NA
CASSPRTTHNNEQFF
TGTGCCAGCAGCCCCCGGACTACACACAACAATGAGCAGTTCTTC
>TRBV19|TRBJ1-4|NA|NA
CASSIYEVGEKLFF
TGTGCCAGTAGTATATACGAGGTTGGTGAAAAACTGTTTTTT
>TRBV2|TRBJ2-2|NA|NA
CASDGQNTGELFF
TGTGCCAGCGACGGACAAAACACCGGGGAGCTGTTTTTT
>TRBV18|TRBJ2-1|TRBD1|NA
CASSQSRQGIREQFF
TGTGCCAGCTCACAATCGAGACAGGGCATAAGGGAGCAGTTCTTC
>TRBV6-1|TRBJ2-7|TRBD2|NA
CASSDGTSGRAEQYF
TGTGCCAGCAGTGATGGGACTAGCGGGAGGGCCGAGCAGTACTTC
>TRBV27|TRBJ2-1|NA|NA
CASSFSQGYEQFF
TGTGCCAGCAGTTTTTCCCAGGGATATGAGCAGTTCTTC